The 10 T cell receptor beta chains presented below share a single source sample, sequenced in a study of shared clonotypes between healthy human individuals. The method was immunoSEQ multiplex PCR; TCRdb's version includes in-frame clones alone and lacks a portion of them. This table has over 400,000 clones, about 96% appearing once. The sample consisted of naive CD4+ T cells sorted from blood. Regarding subset: CD45RA+ positively selected. The receptors here all came from a woman aged 30 to 39 in good health.

The chain has TRBV5-6 and TRBJ2-5; 8 bases fit TRBD1. The germline V gene encodes CDR1 SGHDT and CDR2 YYEEEE. CDR3 length equals 15 residues. V lost 0 bases to trimming and J lost 5 bases; unmatched junction nucleotides: 6. CDR3 sequence (DNA): TGTGCCAGCAGCTTGGGGGCAGGGGGCGGCGAGACCCAGTACTTC. This encodes CASSLGAGGGETQYF.

The genes are TRBV30 and TRBJ1-3; 9 bases are shared with TRBD1. The CDR3 has 13 residues. Germline CDR1 and CDR2: GTSNPN and SVGIG (reference sequence). J lost 7 bases, V lost 3 bases, and 4 bases had no gene match. DNA of the CDR3: TGTGCCTGGAGCGGGACAGGGAGGAACACCATATATTTT. Translation: CAWSGTGRNTIYF.

The gene calls are TRBV7-6 and TRBJ1-1; D ambiguous. This CDR3 region has 12 residues. The germline V and J ends were trimmed by 2 bases and 4 bases, with 5 bases remaining between them. Germline lookup yields CDR1 SGHVS and CDR2 FNYEAQ. The CDR3 nucleotides are TGTGCCAGCAGCTTACACGGCACTGAAGCTTTCTTT. It encodes CASSLHGTEAFF.

This clone was counted once. The same CDR3 arises from other DNA sequences in this sample as well. V is TRBV5-1 and J is TRBJ2-1; D not resolved. The germline V gene has CDR1 SGHRS and CDR2 YFSETQ. Trimming cost V 0 bases and J 7 bases, with 5 bases left between them. This CDR3 region has 12 residues. CDR3: CASSLEGNEQFF. CDR3 in DNA: TGCGCCAGCAGCTTGGAAGGGAATGAGCAGTTCTTC.

A remark on this clone: At one end the junction does not follow the germline gene, possibly because of a read error. The chain is built from TRBV7-9 and TRBJ2-7; 7 bases are shared with TRBD2. CDR1 is SEHNR, CDR2 FQNEAQ, per germline (reference sequence). The CDR3 runs 15 residues. CDR3 loop: CASSLAGTNSYEQYF. DNA of the CDR3: TGTGCCAGCAGCCTAGCCGGGACTAACTCCTACGAGCAGTACTTC.

CDR3 nucleotide sequence: TGTGCCAGCAGCTTGGTAGGGGCCGGCGGCACCTTC. Protein product: CASSLVGAGGTF. This chain connects TRBV5-4 to TRBJ1-2; D is perhaps TRBD1 (5 bases). This CDR3 region has 12 residues. Trimming removed 0 bases from V and 13 bases from J, with 13 bases in between. CDR1 is SGHNT and CDR2 is YYREEE in the germline V gene (reference sequence).

V gene TRBV5-6 combines with J gene TRBJ1-2, with no clear D. This CDR3 spans 13 amino acids. Looked up from germline, CDR1 is SGHDT and CDR2 is YYEEEE. With 0 bases removed from V and 7 bases from J, the gap between germline ends came to 10 bases. The CDR3 sequence: CASSLAGIAGYTF. CDR3 nucleotide sequence: TGTGCCAGCAGCTTGGCTGGTATCGCTGGCTACACCTTC.

The V call is TRBV29-1, the J call TRBJ1-2; maybe TRBD1 (6 bases). Germline lookup yields CDR1 SQVTM and CDR2 ANQGSEA. The CDR3 is 11 residues long. Trimming stripped 3 bases from V and 14 bases from J, with 16 bases between. As DNA, the CDR3 is TGCAGCGTTGAGGTCGGGGGGCTTAATACCTTC. This codes for CSVEVGGLNTF.

The J gene is TRBJ2-1, the V gene TRBV7-9, with TRBD2 matching over 9 bases. The trim removed 4 bases at V and 8 bases at J, leaving 6 bases unmatched. Per germline, CDR1 SEHNR and CDR2 FQNEAQ (reference sequence). This CDR3 is built from 14 residues. CDR3 DNA: TGTGCCAGCAGCTCCGGACTAGCGAGGCATGAGCAGTTCTTC. Amino acids: CASSSGLARHEQFF.

J is TRBJ2-2 and V is TRBV6-9; 12 bases line up with TRBD2. Germline assignment: CDR1 MNHGY and CDR2 SVAAGI. The CDR3 runs 17 residues. With V trimmed by 5 bases and J by 1 base, 5 bases remained unmatched. CDR3 DNA sequence: TGTGCCAGCAGTCAACGGACTAGCGGGATGAACACCGGGGAGCTGTTTTTT. Protein: CASSQRTSGMNTGELFF.